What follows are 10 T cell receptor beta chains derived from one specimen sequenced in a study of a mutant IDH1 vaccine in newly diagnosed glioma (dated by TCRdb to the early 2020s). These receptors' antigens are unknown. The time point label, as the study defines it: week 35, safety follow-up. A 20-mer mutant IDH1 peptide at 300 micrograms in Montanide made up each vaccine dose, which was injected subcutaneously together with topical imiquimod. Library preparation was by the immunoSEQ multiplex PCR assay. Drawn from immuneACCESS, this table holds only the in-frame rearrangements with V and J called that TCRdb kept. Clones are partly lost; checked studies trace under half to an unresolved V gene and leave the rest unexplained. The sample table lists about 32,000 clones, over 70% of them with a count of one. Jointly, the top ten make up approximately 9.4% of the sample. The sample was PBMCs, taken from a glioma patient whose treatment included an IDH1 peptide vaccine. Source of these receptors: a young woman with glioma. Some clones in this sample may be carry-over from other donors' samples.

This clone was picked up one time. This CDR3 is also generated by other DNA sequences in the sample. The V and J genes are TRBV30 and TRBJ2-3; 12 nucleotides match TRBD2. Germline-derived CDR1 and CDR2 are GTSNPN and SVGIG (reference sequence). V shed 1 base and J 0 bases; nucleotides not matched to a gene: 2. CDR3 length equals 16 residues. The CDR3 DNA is TGTGCCTGGAGTGGGGGGACTAGCGGGAGCACAGATACGCAGTATTTT. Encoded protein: CAWSGGTSGSTDTQYF.

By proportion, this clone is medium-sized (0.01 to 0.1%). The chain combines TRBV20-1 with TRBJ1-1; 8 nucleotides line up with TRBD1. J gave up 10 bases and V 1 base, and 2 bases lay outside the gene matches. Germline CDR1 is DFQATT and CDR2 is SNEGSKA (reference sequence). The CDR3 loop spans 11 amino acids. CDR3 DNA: TGCAGTGCTAGAGTACAGGGGGGAGCTTTCTTT. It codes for CSARVQGGAFF.

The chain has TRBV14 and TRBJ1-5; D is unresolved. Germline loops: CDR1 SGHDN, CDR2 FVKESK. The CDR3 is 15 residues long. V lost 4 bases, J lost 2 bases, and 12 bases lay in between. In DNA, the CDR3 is TGTGCCAGCAGCCCAGTCCCGGGAGGCAATCAGCCCCAGCATTTT. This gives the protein CASSPVPGGNQPQHF.

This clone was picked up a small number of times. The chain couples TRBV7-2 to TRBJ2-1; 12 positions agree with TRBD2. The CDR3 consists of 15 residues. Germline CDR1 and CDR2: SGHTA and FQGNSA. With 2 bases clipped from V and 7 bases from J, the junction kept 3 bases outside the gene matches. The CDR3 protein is CASSLSLAGGNEQFF. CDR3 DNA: TGTGCCAGCAGCTTAAGTCTAGCGGGAGGGAATGAGCAGTTCTTC.

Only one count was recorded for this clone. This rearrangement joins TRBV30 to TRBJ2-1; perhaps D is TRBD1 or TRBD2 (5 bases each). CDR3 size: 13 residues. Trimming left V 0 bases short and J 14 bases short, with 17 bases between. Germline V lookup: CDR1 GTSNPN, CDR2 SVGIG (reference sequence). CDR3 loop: CAWSVRDWDEKFF. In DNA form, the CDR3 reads TGTGCCTGGAGTGTACGAGACTGGGACGAGAAGTTCTTC.

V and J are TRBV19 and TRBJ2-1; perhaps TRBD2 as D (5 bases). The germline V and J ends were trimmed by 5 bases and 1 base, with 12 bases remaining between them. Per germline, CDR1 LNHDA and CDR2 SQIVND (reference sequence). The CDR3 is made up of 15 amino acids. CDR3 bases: TGTGCCAGTAGTTCTGACTACCTTTCCTACAATGAGCAGTTCTTC. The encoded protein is CASSSDYLSYNEQFF.

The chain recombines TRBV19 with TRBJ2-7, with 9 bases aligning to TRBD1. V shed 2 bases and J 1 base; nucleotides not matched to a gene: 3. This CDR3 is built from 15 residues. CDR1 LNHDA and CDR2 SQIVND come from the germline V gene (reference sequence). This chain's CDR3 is CASSISGTGSYEQYF. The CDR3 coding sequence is TGTGCCAGTAGTATATCGGGGACAGGGTCCTACGAGCAGTACTTC.

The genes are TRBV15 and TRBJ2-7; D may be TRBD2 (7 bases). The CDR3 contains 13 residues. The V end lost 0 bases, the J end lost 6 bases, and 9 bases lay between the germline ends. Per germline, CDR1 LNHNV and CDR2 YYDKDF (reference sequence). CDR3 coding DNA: TGTGCCACCAGCAGAGATAGGGGGGGCGAGCAGTACTTC. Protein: CATSRDRGGEQYF. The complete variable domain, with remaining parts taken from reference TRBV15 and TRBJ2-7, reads DAMVIQNPRYQVTQFGKPVTLSCSQTLNHNVMYWYQQKSSQAPKLLFHYYDKDFNNEADTPDNFQSRRPNTSFCFLDIRSPGLGDTAMYLCATSRDRGGEQYFGPGTRLTVT.

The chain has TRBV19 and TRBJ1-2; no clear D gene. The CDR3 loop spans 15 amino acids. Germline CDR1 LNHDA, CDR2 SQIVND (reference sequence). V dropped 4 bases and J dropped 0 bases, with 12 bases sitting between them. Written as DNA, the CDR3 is TGTGCCAGTAGTACCCACAGTGCTTCTAACTATGGCTACACCTTC. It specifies CASSTHSASNYGYTF.

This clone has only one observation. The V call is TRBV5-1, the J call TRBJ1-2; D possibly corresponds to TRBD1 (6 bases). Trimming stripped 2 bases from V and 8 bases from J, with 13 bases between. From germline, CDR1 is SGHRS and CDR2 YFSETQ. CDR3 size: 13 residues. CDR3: CASSLGQTWGYTF. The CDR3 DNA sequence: TGCGCCAGCAGCTTAGGACAGACCTGGGGCTACACCTTC.